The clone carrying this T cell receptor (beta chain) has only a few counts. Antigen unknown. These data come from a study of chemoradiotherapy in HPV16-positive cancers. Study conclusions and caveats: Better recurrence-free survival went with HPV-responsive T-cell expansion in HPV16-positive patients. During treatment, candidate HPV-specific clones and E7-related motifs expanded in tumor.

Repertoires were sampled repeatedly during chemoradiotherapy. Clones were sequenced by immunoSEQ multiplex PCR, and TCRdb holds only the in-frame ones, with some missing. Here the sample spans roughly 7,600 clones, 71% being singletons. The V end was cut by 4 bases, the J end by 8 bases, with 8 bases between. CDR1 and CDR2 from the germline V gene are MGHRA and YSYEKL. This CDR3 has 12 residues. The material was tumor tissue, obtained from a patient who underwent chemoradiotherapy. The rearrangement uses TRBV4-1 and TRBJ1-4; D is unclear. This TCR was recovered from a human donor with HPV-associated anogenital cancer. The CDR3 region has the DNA TGCGCCAGCAGCCGTAGTGGGGAAAAACTGTTTTTT. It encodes CASSRSGEKLFF.